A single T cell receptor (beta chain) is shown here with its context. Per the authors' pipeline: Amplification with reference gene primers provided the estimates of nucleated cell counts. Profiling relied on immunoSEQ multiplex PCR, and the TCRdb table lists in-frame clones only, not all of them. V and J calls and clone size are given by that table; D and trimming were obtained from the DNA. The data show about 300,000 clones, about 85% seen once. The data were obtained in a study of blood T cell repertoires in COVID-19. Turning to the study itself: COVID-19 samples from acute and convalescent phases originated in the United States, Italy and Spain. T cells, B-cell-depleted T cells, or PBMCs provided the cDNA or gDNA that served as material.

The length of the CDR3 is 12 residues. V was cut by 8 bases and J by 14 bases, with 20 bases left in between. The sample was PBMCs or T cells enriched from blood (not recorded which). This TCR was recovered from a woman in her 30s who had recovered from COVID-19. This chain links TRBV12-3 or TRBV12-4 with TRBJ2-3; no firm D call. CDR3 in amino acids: CASSPVREVPYF. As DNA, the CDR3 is TGTGCCAGCTCCCCCGTCCGAGAAGTCCCGTATTTT.